This T cell receptor beta chain was found in a study of shared clonotypes between healthy human individuals. CD8 cells classed as naive were CD45RO-negative and positively selected for CCR7, excluding terminally differentiated effector memory CD45RA+ cells. TCRdb keeps only in-frame clones here, not all; method: immunoSEQ multiplex PCR. The sample shows hundreds of thousands of clones, about 91% of them seen only once. The V segment lost 1 base and the J segment 2 bases; nucleotides outside the gene matches: 6. This CDR3 has 16 residues. Germline V gives CDR1 LNHDA, CDR2 SQIVND (reference sequence). Only one count was recorded for this clone.

The TCR comes from a man aged 30-40 years in good health. Sequenced input: naive CD8+ T cells sorted from blood. The V call is TRBV19, the J call TRBJ2-5, with 8 nucleotides matching TRBD2. The CDR3 spells CASSIARREGQETQYF. The CDR3 nucleotides read TGTGCCAGTAGTATAGCTCGCCGGGAGGGACAAGAGACCCAGTACTTC.